The 4 T cell receptor beta chains given below trace back to one sample, sequenced in a study of blood T cell repertoires in COVID-19. TCRdb's copy holds only in-frame clones and misses some; the assay was immunoSEQ multiplex PCR. This table has 84,000 or so clones, around 92% appearing once. Specimen: peripheral blood. All receptors derive from a woman aged 55 to 70 with active COVID-19.

The V and J genes are TRBV15 and TRBJ2-3, with 8 positions matching TRBD1. The CDR3 spans 15 residues. Germline V gene data show CDR1 as LNHNV and CDR2 as YYDKDF (reference sequence). Trimming at V came to 5 bases and at J to 0 bases, leaving 4 bases not matched to a gene. CDR3 in DNA: TGTGCCACCAGCGGGGGACAGGTGAGCACAGATACGCAGTATTTT. Its translation: CATSGGQVSTDTQYF. Complete variable domain (other parts from reference TRBV15 and TRBJ2-3): DAMVIQNPRYQVTQFGKPVTLSCSQTLNHNVMYWYQQKSSQAPKLLFHYYDKDFNNEADTPDNFQSRRPNTSFCFLDIRSPGLGDTAMYLCATSGGQVSTDTQYFGPGTRLTVL.

The V gene is TRBV11-2, the J gene TRBJ2-3; 8 nucleotides align to TRBD1. Losses at the gene ends were 1 base for V and 5 bases for J; bases not matched to a gene: 8. CDR1 is SGHAT and CDR2 is FQNNGV in the germline V gene. The length of the CDR3 is 16 residues. CDR3 amino acids: CASSLVRGQVKDTQYF. CDR3 nucleotides: TGTGCCAGCAGCTTAGTAAGGGGACAGGTGAAAGATACGCAGTATTTT.

CDR3 sequence reads: CASSYTGTPGNTIYF. The CDR3 DNA reads TGTGCCAGCAGCTACACGGGGACTCCAGGAAACACCATATATTTT. The rearrangement uses TRBV28 and TRBJ1-3, with a tentative D call TRBD1 (5 bases). V shed 6 bases and J shed 4 bases, with 16 bases lying between them. CDR1 is MDHEN and CDR2 is SYDVKM in the germline V gene. The CDR3 is made up of 15 amino acids.

The V and J genes are TRBV5-1 and TRBJ1-4, with 7 positions matching TRBD1. The CDR3 consists of 13 residues. From germline, CDR1 is SGHRS and CDR2 YFSETQ. V shed 0 bases, J shed 14 bases, and the junction held 7 bases outside the gene matches. CDR3: CASSLEEGAELFF. The CDR3 DNA reads as TGCGCCAGCAGCTTGGAGGAGGGGGCTGAGCTGTTTTTT.